These T cell receptor beta chains were read from a single sample in a study of T cells in tuberculosis. Measured with immunoSEQ multiplex PCR; TCRdb has only the in-frame clones, and not every one. The table records about 43,000 clones, about 95% of them present only once. The sequenced sample was PBMCs. The receptors shown here come from a donor between 5 and 29 years old with latent tuberculosis or without tuberculosis infection. Some clones in this sample may be carry-over from other donors' samples. The CDR3 runs from the conserved cysteine through the conserved F or W. D genes are given only for firm matches. Size tells how often a clone was seen (once, few, many) or the class of an expanded clone, and some rows leave it out.

d_call: TRBD2; clone_size: -; j_call: TRBJ2-1; v_call: TRBV5-4; cdr3_aa: CASSRKRGGNNEQFF; cdr3_nt: TGTGCCAGCAGCCGTAAGCGGGGGGGGAACAATGAGCAGTTCTTC
d_call: -; clone_size: few; j_call: TRBJ2-3; v_call: TRBV10-1; cdr3_aa: CASGSRWARGTDTQYF; cdr3_nt: TGCGCCAGCGGCTCTCGATGGGCTAGGGGAACAGATACGCAGTATTTT
d_call: -; clone_size: -; j_call: TRBJ2-2; v_call: TRBV28; cdr3_aa: CASSFGTNTGELFF; cdr3_nt: TGTGCCAGCAGTTTCGGTACGAACACCGGGGAGCTGTTTTTT
d_call: TRBD1; clone_size: -; j_call: TRBJ2-5; v_call: TRBV10-3; cdr3_aa: CAISERGRGKETQYF; cdr3_nt: TGTGCCATCAGTGAAAGGGGCAGGGGGAAAGAGACCCAGTACTTC
d_call: TRBD2; clone_size: once; j_call: TRBJ2-1; v_call: TRBV19; cdr3_aa: CASSPRTSGSQYNEQFF; cdr3_nt: TGTGCCAGTAGTCCACGGACTAGCGGGAGCCAATACAATGAGCAGTTCTTC
d_call: TRBD2; clone_size: -; j_call: TRBJ2-7; v_call: TRBV9; cdr3_aa: CASSVDPTSGIRGEQYF; cdr3_nt: TGTGCCAGCAGCGTAGACCCGACTAGCGGGATACGTGGCGAGCAGTACTTC
d_call: TRBD2; clone_size: -; j_call: TRBJ2-2; v_call: TRBV9; cdr3_aa: CASSVEQLAGGAGELFF; cdr3_nt: TGTGCCAGCAGCGTAGAGCAACTAGCGGGAGGAGCCGGGGAGCTGTTTTTT
d_call: TRBD2; clone_size: -; j_call: TRBJ2-1; v_call: TRBV19; cdr3_aa: CASSIPPSGRAGFRGEQFF; cdr3_nt: TGTGCCAGTAGTATCCCGCCTAGCGGGAGGGCTGGTTTTAGGGGTGAGCAGTTCTTC
d_call: TRBD2; clone_size: -; j_call: TRBJ2-7; v_call: TRBV7-3; cdr3_aa: CASSIDGTSGSYEQYF; cdr3_nt: TGTGCCAGCAGCATTGACGGGACTAGCGGTTCCTACGAGCAGTACTTC
d_call: TRBD2; clone_size: -; j_call: TRBJ2-1; v_call: TRBV19; cdr3_aa: CASSMFAGGTNEQFF; cdr3_nt: TGTGCCAGTAGTATGTTCGCGGGAGGGACTAATGAGCAGTTCTTC
d_call: -; clone_size: -; j_call: TRBJ1-1; v_call: TRBV4-1; cdr3_aa: CASSQVTTETKAFF; cdr3_nt: TGCGCCAGCAGCCAAGTAACGACAGAAACAAAAGCTTTCTTT
d_call: -; clone_size: -; j_call: TRBJ1-1; v_call: TRBV29-1; cdr3_aa: CSVVALGTNTEAFF; cdr3_nt: TGCAGCGTTGTGGCCCTAGGAACAAACACTGAAGCTTTCTTT
d_call: -; clone_size: -; j_call: TRBJ2-3; v_call: TRBV10-3; cdr3_aa: CAISESSRRVLTDTQYF; cdr3_nt: TGTGCCATCAGTGAGTCGAGTAGGCGGGTACTCACAGATACGCAGTATTTT
d_call: TRBD2; clone_size: -; j_call: TRBJ2-2; v_call: TRBV2; cdr3_aa: CASSEGGSGNAGELFF; cdr3_nt: TGTGCCAGCAGTGAGGGCGGGAGTGGTAACGCCGGGGAGCTGTTTTTT
d_call: -; clone_size: -; j_call: TRBJ2-3; v_call: TRBV6-6; cdr3_aa: CASSYLSSLTDTQYF; cdr3_nt: TGTGCCAGCAGTTACCTCTCCAGTTTGACAGATACGCAGTATTTT
d_call: -; clone_size: few; j_call: TRBJ2-7; v_call: TRBV4-3; cdr3_aa: CASSQRASPGNNYEQYF; cdr3_nt: TGCGCCAGCAGCCAACGGGCTTCGCCCGGGAACAACTACGAGCAGTACTTC
d_call: TRBD1; clone_size: -; j_call: TRBJ2-7; v_call: TRBV4-3; cdr3_aa: CASSATPSGTGLGQYF; cdr3_nt: TGCGCCAGCAGCGCAACTCCTTCCGGGACAGGGCTTGGGCAGTACTTC
d_call: -; clone_size: -; j_call: TRBJ1-2; v_call: TRBV7-2; cdr3_aa: CASSGPDPRYGYTF; cdr3_nt: TGTGCCAGCAGCGGGCCTGATCCACGGTATGGCTACACCTTC
d_call: TRBD2; clone_size: -; j_call: TRBJ2-5; v_call: TRBV2; cdr3_aa: CASQSSGYTRETQYF; cdr3_nt: TGTGCCAGCCAATCTAGCGGGTATACAAGAGAGACCCAGTACTTC
d_call: TRBD1; clone_size: -; j_call: TRBJ1-1; v_call: TRBV27; cdr3_aa: CASSLGQGILEAFF; cdr3_nt: TGTGCCAGCAGTTTAGGACAGGGGATTCTCGAAGCTTTCTTT
d_call: TRBD1; clone_size: -; j_call: TRBJ2-1; v_call: TRBV19; cdr3_aa: CASSIPGGTGNEQFF; cdr3_nt: TGTGCCAGTAGTATTCCAGGGGGCACGGGCAATGAGCAGTTCTTC
d_call: -; clone_size: -; j_call: TRBJ2-7; v_call: TRBV7-2; cdr3_aa: CASSLGPRRQGYEQYF; cdr3_nt: TGTGCCAGCAGCTTAGGCCCCCGTAGGCAGGGGTACGAGCAGTACTTC
d_call: -; clone_size: -; j_call: TRBJ1-5; v_call: TRBV4-1; cdr3_aa: CASSPRWEGNQPQHF; cdr3_nt: TGCGCCAGCAGTCCCAGATGGGAGGGTAATCAGCCCCAGCATTTT
d_call: -; clone_size: -; j_call: TRBJ1-1; v_call: TRBV5-4; cdr3_aa: CASSWGDMSEAFF; cdr3_nt: TGTGCCAGCAGCTGGGGCGACATGTCTGAAGCTTTCTTT
d_call: TRBD1; clone_size: -; j_call: TRBJ1-5; v_call: TRBV6-1; cdr3_aa: CASSVSTGGNQPQHF; cdr3_nt: TGTGCCAGCAGTGTCTCGACAGGGGGCAATCAGCCCCAGCATTTT
d_call: -; clone_size: -; j_call: TRBJ1-2; v_call: TRBV21-1; cdr3_aa: CASIILAPRGYTF; cdr3_nt: TGTGCCAGCATAATACTCGCACCTCGAGGCTACACCTTC
d_call: TRBD1; clone_size: -; j_call: TRBJ1-4; v_call: TRBV2; cdr3_aa: CASSRDRAGEKLFF; cdr3_nt: TGTGCCAGCAGTCGGGACAGGGCGGGTGAAAAACTGTTTTTT
d_call: TRBD1; clone_size: -; j_call: TRBJ2-7; v_call: TRBV28; cdr3_aa: CASSLSWDRRYEQYF; cdr3_nt: TGTGCCAGCAGTTTATCATGGGACAGGCGCTACGAGCAGTACTTC
d_call: TRBD2; clone_size: -; j_call: TRBJ2-3; v_call: TRBV2; cdr3_aa: CASKKPPGRRTSGLDTQYF; cdr3_nt: TGTGCCAGCAAGAAGCCGCCGGGTCGGCGGACTAGCGGGTTAGATACGCAGTATTTT